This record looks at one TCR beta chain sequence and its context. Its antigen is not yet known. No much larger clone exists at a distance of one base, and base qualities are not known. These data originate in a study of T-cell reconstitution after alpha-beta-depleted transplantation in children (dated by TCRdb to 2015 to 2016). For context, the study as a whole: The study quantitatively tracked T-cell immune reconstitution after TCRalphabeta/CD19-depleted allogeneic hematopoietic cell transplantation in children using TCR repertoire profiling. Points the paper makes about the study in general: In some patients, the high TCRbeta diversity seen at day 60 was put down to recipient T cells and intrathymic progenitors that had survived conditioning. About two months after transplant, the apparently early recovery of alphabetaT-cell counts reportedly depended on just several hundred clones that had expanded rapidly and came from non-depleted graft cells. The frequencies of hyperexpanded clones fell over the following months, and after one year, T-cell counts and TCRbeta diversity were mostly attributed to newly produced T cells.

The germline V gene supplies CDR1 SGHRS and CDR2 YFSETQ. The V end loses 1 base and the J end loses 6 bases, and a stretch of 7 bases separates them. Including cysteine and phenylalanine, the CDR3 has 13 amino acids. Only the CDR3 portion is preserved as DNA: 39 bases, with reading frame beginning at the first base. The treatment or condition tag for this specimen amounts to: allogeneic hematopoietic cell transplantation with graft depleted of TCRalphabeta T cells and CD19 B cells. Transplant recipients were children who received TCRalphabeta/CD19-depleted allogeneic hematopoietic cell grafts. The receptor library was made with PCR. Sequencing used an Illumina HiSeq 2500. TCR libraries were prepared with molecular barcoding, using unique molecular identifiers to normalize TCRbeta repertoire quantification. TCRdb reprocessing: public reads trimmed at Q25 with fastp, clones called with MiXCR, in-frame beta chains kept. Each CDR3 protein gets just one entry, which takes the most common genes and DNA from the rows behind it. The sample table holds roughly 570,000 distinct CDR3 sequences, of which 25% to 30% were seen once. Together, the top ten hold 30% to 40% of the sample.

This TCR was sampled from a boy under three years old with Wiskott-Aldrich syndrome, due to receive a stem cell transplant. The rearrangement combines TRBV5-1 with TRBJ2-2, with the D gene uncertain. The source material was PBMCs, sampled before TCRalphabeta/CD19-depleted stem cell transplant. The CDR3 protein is CASSLLVPGELFF. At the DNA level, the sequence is TGCGCCAGCAGCTTGTTGGTACCCGGGGAGCTGTTTTTT.